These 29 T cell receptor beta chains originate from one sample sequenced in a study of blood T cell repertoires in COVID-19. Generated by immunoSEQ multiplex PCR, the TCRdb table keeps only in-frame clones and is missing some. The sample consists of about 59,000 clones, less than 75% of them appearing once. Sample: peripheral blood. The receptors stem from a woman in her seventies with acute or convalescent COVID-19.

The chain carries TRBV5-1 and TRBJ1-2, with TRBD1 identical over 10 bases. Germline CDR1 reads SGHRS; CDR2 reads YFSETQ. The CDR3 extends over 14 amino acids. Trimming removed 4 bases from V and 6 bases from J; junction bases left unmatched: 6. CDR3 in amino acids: CASSGTTGGHGYTF. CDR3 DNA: TGCGCCAGCAGCGGGACGACAGGGGGCCATGGCTACACCTTC.

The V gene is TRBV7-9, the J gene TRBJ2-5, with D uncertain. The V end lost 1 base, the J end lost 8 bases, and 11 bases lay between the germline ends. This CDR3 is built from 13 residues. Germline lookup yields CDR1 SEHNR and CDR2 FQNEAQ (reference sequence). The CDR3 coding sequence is TGTGCCAGCAGCTTAGACAGTTCCGCCACCCAGTACTTC. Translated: CASSLDSSATQYF.

The DNA of the CDR3 is TGCGCCAGCAGCTTATCCACGGCAGGGGGAGGCATTCAGTACTTC. The encoded protein is CASSLSTAGGGIQYF. The V gene is TRBV5-1, the J gene TRBJ2-4, with D possibly TRBD1 on 7 matching bases. V shed 2 bases and J shed 9 bases, with 18 bases lying between them. The CDR3 runs to 15 residues. CDR1 SGHRS and CDR2 YFSETQ come from the germline V gene.

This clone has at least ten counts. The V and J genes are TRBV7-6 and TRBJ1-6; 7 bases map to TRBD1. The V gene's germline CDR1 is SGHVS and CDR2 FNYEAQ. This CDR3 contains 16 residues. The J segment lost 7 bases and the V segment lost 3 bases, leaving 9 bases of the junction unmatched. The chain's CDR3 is CASSFAGGGRNSPLHF. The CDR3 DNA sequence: TGTGCCAGCAGCTTTGCAGGGGGAGGTAGAAATTCACCCCTCCACTTT.

CDR3 sequence reads: CASSDTNSPLHF. CDR3 bases: TGTGCCAGTAGTGACACAAATTCACCCCTCCACTTT. The chain employs TRBV19 and TRBJ1-6; D unclear. The germline CDR1 and CDR2 sequences are LNHDA and SQIVND (reference sequence). Trimming shortened V by 5 bases and J by 7 bases, and 6 bases separated the two germline ends. This CDR3 is 12 amino acids long.

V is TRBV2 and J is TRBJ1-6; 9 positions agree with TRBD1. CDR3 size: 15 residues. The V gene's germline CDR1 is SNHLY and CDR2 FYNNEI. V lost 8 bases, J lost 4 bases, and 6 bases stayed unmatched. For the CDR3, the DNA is TGTGCCAGCGTTCCCGGGACAGGGTATAATTCACCCCTCCACTTT. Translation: CASVPGTGYNSPLHF.

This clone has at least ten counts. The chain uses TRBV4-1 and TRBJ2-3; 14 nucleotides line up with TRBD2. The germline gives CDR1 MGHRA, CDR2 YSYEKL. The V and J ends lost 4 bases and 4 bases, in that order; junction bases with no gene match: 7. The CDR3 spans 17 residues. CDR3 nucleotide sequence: TGCGCCAGCAGCCGAGGAGGACTAGCGGGGGGAGCAGATACGCAGTATTTT. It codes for CASSRGGLAGGADTQYF.

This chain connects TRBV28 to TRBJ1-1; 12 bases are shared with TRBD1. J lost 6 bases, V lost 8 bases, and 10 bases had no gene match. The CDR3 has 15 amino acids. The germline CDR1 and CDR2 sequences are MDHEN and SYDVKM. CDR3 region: CASRQPGQGASEAFF. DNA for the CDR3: TGTGCCAGCCGACAACCGGGACAGGGGGCATCTGAAGCTTTCTTT.

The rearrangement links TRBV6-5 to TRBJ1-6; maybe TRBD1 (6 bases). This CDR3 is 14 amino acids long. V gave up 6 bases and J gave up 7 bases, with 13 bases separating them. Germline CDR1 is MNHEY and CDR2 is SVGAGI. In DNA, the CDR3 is TGTGCCAGCAGGGACAGAGAAAAGAATTCACCCCTCCACTTT. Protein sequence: CASRDREKNSPLHF.

CDR3 loop: CASRPDSSYGTQYF. The CDR3 DNA is TGTGCCAGCAGACCGGACAGTTCCTACGGGACCCAGTACTTC. This chain uses TRBV27 with TRBJ2-5; possible D gene TRBD1, 6 bases. The CDR3 runs 14 residues. Trimming shortened V by 6 bases and J by 7 bases, and 18 bases separated the two germline ends. Germline assignment: CDR1 MNHEY and CDR2 SMNVEV (reference sequence).

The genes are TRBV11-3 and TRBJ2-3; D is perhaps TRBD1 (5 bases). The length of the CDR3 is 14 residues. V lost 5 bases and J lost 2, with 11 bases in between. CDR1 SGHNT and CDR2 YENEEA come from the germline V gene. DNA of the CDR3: TGTGCCAGCAGCCCAGGGTGGAACACAGATACGCAGTATTTT. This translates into CASSPGWNTDTQYF.

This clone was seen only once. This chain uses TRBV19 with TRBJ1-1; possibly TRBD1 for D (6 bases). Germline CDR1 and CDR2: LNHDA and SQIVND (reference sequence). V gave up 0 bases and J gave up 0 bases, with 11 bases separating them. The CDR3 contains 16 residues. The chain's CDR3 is CASSIDLRGLNTEAFF. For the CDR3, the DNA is TGTGCCAGTAGTATAGATCTGAGGGGGTTGAACACTGAAGCTTTCTTT.

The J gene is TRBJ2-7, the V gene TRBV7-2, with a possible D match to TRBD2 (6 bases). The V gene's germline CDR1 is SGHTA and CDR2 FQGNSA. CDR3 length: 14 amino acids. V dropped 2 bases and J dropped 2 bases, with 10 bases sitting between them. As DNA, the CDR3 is TGTGCCAGCAGCTTATGGTCGGGGGCCTACGAGCAGTACTTC. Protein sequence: CASSLWSGAYEQYF.

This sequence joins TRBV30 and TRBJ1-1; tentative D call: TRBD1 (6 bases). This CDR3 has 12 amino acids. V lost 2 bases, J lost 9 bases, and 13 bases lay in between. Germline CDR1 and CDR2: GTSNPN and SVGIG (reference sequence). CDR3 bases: TGTGCCTGGAGTCAACCGACAGGTAAAGCTTTCTTT. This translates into CAWSQPTGKAFF.

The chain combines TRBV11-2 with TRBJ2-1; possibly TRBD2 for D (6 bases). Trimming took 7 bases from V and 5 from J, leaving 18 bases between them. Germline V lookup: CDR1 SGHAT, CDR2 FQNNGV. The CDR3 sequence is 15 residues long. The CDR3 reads CASTLRLDRNNEQFF. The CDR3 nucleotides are TGTGCCAGCACCCTTCGACTAGACAGAAACAATGAGCAGTTCTTC.

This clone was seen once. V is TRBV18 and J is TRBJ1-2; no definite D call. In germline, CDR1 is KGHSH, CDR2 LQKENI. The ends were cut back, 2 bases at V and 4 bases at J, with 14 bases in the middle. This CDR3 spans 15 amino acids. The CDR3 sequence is CASSPGSVITYGYTF. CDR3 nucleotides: TGTGCCAGCTCACCAGGTTCAGTGATAACCTATGGCTACACCTTC. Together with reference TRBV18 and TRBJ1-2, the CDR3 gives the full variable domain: NAGVMQNPRHLVRRRGQEARLRCSPMKGHSHVYWYRQLPEEGLKFMVYLQKENIIDESGMPKERFSAEFPKEGPSILRIQQVVRGDSAAYFCASSPGSVITYGYTFGSGTRLTVV.

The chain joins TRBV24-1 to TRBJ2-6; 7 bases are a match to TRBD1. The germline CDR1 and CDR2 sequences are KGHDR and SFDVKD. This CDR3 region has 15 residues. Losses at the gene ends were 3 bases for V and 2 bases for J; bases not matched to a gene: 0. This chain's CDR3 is CATSDTGAGANVLTF. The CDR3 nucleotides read TGTGCCACCAGTGATACAGGGGCTGGGGCCAACGTCCTGACTTTC.

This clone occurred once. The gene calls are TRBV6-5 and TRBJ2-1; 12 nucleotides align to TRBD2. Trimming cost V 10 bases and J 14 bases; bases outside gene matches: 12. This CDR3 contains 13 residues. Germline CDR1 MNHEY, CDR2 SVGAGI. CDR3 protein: CATRRLAGGPKFF. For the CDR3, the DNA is TGTGCCACCAGAAGGCTAGCGGGGGGGCCGAAGTTCTTC.

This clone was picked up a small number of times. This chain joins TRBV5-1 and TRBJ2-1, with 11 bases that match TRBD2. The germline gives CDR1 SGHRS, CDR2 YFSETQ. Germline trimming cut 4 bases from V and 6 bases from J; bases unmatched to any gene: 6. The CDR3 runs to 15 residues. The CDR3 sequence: CASSTGLAVSNEQFF. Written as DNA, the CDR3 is TGCGCCAGCAGCACGGGACTAGCGGTTAGCAATGAGCAGTTCTTC.

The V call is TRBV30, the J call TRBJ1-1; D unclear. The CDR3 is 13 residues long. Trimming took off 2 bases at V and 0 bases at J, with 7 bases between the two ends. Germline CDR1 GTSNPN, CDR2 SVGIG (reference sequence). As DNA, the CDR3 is TGTGCCTGGAGTAAGGAGATGAACACTGAAGCTTTCTTT. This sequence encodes CAWSKEMNTEAFF.

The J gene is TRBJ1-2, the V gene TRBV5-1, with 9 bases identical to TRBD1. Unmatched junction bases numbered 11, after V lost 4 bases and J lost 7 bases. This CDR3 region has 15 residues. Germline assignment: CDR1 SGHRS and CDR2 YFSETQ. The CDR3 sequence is CASSTSGTGTVGYTF. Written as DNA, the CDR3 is TGCGCCAGCAGCACCTCCGGGACAGGGACTGTTGGCTACACCTTC.

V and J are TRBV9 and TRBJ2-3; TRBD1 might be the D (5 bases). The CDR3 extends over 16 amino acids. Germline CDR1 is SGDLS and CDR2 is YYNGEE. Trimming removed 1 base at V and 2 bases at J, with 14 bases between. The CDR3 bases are TGTGCCAGCAGCGTAAGGCAGGGTACCATCACAGATACGCAGTATTTT. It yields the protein CASSVRQGTITDTQYF.

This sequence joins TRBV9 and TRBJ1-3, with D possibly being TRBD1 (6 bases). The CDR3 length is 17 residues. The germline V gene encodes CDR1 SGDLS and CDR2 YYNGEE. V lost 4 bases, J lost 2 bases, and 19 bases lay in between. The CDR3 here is CASSLNWGGGTGNTIYF. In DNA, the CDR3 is TGTGCCAGCAGCCTGAATTGGGGGGGCGGGACTGGAAACACCATATATTTT.

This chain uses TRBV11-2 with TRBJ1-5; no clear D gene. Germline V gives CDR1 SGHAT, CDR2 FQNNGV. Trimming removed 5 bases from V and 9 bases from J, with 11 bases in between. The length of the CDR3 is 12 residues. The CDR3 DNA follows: TGTGCCAGCAGCCTTAGCGTTGGGCCCCAGCATTTT. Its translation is CASSLSVGPQHF.

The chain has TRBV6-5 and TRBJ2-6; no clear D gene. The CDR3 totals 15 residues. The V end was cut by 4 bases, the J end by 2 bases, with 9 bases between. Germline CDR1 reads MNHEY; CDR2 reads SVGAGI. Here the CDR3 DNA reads TGTGCCAGCAGTTTCCCTCGGGCTGGGGCCAACGTCCTGACTTTC. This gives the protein CASSFPRAGANVLTF.

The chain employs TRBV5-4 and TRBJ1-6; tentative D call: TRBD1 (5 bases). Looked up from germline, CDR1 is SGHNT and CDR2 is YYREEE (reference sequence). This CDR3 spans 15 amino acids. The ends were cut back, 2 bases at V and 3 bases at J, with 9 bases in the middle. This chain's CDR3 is CASSFDRGYNSPLHF. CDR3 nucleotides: TGTGCCAGCAGCTTTGACAGAGGCTATAATTCACCCCTCCACTTT. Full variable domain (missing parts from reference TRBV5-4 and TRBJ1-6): ETGVTQSPTHLIKTRGQQVTLRCSSQSGHNTVSWYQQALGQGPQFIFQYYREEENGRGNFPPRFSGLQFPNYSSELNVNALELDDSALYLCASSFDRGYNSPLHFGNGTRLTVT.

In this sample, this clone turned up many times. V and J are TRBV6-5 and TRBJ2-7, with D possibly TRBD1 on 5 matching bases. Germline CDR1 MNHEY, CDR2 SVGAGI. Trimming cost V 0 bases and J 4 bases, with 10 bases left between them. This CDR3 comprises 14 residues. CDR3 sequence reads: CASSYSRRAYEQYF. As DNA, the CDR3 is TGTGCCAGCAGTTACTCGCGCAGGGCTTACGAGCAGTACTTC.

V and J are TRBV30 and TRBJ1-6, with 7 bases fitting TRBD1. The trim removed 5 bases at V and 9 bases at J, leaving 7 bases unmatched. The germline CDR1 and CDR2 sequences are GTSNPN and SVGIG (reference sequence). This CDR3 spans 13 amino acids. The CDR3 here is CAWGQQGISPLHF. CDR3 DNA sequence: TGTGCCTGGGGTCAACAGGGGATTTCACCCCTCCACTTT.

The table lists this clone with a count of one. DNA of the CDR3: TGTGCCAGTAGTGTCCAGGGAGGCTATGGCTACACCTTC. This encodes CASSVQGGYGYTF. The chain is built from TRBV19 and TRBJ1-2; a possible D gene is TRBD1 (5 bases). Germline CDR1 and CDR2: LNHDA and SQIVND (reference sequence). This CDR3 is 13 amino acids long. V gave up 5 bases and J gave up 4 bases, with 11 bases separating them.